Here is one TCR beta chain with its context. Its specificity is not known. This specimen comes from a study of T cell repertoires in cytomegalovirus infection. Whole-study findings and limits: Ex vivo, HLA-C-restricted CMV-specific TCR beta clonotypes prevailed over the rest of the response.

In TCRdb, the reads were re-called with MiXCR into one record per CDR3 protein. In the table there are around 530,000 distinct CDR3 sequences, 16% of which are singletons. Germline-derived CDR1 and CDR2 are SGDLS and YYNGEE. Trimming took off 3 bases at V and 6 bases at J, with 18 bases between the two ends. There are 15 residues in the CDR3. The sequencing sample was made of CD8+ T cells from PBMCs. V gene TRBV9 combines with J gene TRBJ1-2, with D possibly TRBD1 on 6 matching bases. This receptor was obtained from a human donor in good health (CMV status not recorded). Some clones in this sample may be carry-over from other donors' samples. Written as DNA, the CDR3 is TGTGCCAGCAGCGGAGGGGGTCCCGGCTCTGATGGCTACACCTTC. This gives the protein CASSGGGPGSDGYTF.